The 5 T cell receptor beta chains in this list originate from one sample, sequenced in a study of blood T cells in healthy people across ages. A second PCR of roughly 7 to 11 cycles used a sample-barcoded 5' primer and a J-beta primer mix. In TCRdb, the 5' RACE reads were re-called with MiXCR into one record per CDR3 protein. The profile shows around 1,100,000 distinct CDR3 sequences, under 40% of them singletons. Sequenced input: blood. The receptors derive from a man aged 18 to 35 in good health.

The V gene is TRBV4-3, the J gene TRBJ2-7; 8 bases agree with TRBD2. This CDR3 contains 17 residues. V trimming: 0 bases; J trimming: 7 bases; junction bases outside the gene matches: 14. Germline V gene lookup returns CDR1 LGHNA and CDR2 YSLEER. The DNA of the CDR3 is TGCGCCAGCAGCCAAGACCTTGGGAGCGGGGGCTACAATGAGCAGTACTTC. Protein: CASSQDLGSGGYNEQYF.

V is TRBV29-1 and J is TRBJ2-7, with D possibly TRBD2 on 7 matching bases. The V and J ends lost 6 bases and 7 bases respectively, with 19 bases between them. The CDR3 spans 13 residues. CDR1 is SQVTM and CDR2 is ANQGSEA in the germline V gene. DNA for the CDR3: TGCAGCGTGGGAGGGGGGTCCTACAAGGAGCAGTACTTC. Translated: CSVGGGSYKEQYF.

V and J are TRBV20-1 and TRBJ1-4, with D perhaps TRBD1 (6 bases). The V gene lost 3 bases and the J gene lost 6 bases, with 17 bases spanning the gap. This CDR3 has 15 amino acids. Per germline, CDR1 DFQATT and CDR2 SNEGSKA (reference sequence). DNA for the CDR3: TGCAGTGCTAGCCATTACAGGGAAAACTATGAAAAACTGTTTTTT. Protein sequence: CSASHYRENYEKLFF.

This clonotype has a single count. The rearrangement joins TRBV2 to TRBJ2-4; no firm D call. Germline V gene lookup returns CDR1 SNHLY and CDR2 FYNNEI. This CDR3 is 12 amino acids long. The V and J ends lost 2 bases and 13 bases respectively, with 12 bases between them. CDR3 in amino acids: CASSENPGRQYF. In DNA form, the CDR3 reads TGTGCCAGCAGTGAAAACCCCGGAAGGCAGTACTTC. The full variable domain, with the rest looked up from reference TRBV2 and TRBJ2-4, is EPEVTQTPSHQVTQMGQEVILRCVPISNHLYFYWYRQILGQKVEFLVSFYNNEISEKSEIFDDQFSVERPDGSNFTLKIRSTKLEDSAMYFCASSENPGRQYFGAGTRLSVL.

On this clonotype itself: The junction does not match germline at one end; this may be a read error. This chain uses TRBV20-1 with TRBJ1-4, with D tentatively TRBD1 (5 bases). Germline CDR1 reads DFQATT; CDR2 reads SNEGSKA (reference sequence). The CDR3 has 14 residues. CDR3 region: CSAGDSLRAEKLSF. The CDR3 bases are TGCAGTGCAGGGGATAGCCTGAGAGCTGAAAAACTGTCTTTT.